This passage covers 23 T cell receptor beta chains from one sample sequenced in a study of blood T cells in healthy people across ages. A second PCR, run for about 7 to 11 cycles, used a sample-barcoded 5' primer plus a J-beta primer mix. TCRdb re-called the 5' RACE reads through MiXCR, storing one row per CDR3 protein. Of about 1.8 million distinct CDR3 sequences in the sample, around 50% were seen once. Sequenced material: blood. These receptors were taken from a woman between 40 and 55 years old in good health.

This clonotype was counted between two and nine times. As DNA, the CDR3 is TGCGCCAGCAGCTCCGCTACGACTAGCGGGGGGGGTACGCAGTATTTT. Its translation: CASSSATTSGGGTQYF. J is TRBJ2-3 and V is TRBV5-1, with TRBD2 matching over 14 bases. This CDR3 region has 16 residues. The germline V gene encodes CDR1 SGHRS and CDR2 YFSETQ. Trimming removed 3 bases from V and 8 bases from J; junction bases left unmatched: 8.

This clonotype was observed a handful of times. The CDR3 sequence: CASSSTQVSGANVLTF. CDR3 DNA: TGTGCCAGCAGTTCAACACAGGTTTCTGGGGCCAACGTCCTGACTTTC. The rearrangement joins TRBV12-3 or TRBV12-4 to TRBJ2-6, with a weak D call TRBD1 (5 bases). V was cut by 4 bases and J by 1 base, with 11 bases left in between. CDR3 length: 16 residues.

The rearrangement joins TRBV7-2 to TRBJ1-2, with D possibly matching TRBD1 (6 bases). CDR3 length equals 15 residues. Trimming shortened V by 1 base and J by 3 bases, and 12 bases separated the two germline ends. In germline, CDR1 is SGHTA, CDR2 FQGNSA. This CDR3 reads CASSLVGRGDYGYTF. DNA for the CDR3: TGTGCCAGCAGCTTAGTGGGCAGGGGCGACTATGGCTACACCTTC.

This clonotype occurred a few times. The CDR3 is CATSDADKSSYNEQFF. DNA of the CDR3: TGTGCCACCAGTGATGCCGACAAGAGCTCCTACAATGAGCAGTTCTTC. The chain combines TRBV24-1 with TRBJ2-1; D is ambiguous. Trimming stripped 3 bases from V and 0 bases from J, with 11 bases between. Germline V gene sequence: CDR1 KGHDR, CDR2 SFDVKD. The CDR3 runs to 16 residues.

The chain carries TRBV6-2 or TRBV6-3 and TRBJ2-5; 12 nucleotides agree with TRBD1. The J call may not be correct, given that the DNA end is closer to TRBJ2-4. CDR1 is MNHEY and CDR2 is SVGEGT in the germline V gene. The CDR3 covers 21 residues. The chain's CDR3 is CASSSNPLFRDRGPLKNIQYF. CDR3 DNA sequence: TGTGCCAGCAGTTCCAACCCCCTCTTCCGGGACAGGGGGCCATTGAAAAACATTCAGTACTTC.

The genes are TRBV10-3 and TRBJ2-3; 11 bases fit TRBD2. Trimming took 3 bases from V and 2 from J; bases not matched to a gene: 4. CDR1 is ENHRY, CDR2 SYGVKD, per germline. The CDR3 covers 16 residues. CDR3 DNA: TGTGCCATCAGTGATCCGACTAGCGGGGTCACAGATACGCAGTATTTT. Its protein product is CAISDPTSGVTDTQYF.

The rearrangement joins TRBV6-2 or TRBV6-3 to TRBJ2-1; TRBD2 matches 8 bases. CDR3 length equals 15 residues. The germline CDR1 and CDR2 sequences are MNHEY and SVGEGT. The junction had 10 bases not matched to a gene; V was cut back by 7 bases and J by 5 bases. CDR3 residues: CASTYGGAGDNEQFF. The DNA for the CDR3 is TGTGCCAGCACCTACGGGGGGGCTGGGGACAATGAGCAGTTCTTC.

The rearrangement links TRBV11-3 to TRBJ2-5; D possibly corresponds to TRBD2 (5 bases). Per the germline V gene, CDR1 is SGHNT and CDR2 is YENEEA. CDR3 length: 15 residues. Trimming left V 5 bases short and J 5 bases short, with 18 bases between. CDR3 coding DNA: TGTGCCAGCAGCCCGGACGGTGTGGCTAGCGAGACCCAGTACTTC. As protein: CASSPDGVASETQYF.

This clonotype was detected ten times or more. V gene TRBV9 combines with J gene TRBJ2-6, with D unresolved. Germline values: CDR1 SGDLS, CDR2 YYNGEE. The CDR3 is 14 amino acids. V dropped 1 base and J dropped 0 bases, with 2 bases sitting between them. In nucleotides, the CDR3 is TGTGCCAGCAGCGTAAACTCTGGGGCCAACGTCCTGACTTTC. Its translation is CASSVNSGANVLTF.

The gene calls are TRBV11-2 and TRBJ1-2, with no clear D. The CDR3 contains 14 residues. V dropped 1 base and J dropped 8 bases, with 14 bases sitting between them. Germline values: CDR1 SGHAT, CDR2 FQNNGV. DNA of the CDR3: TGTGCCAGCAGCTTAGGAGACCGGCTCATGGGCTACACCTTC. Encoded protein: CASSLGDRLMGYTF.

The chain is built from TRBV27 and TRBJ2-7, with D perhaps given as TRBD1 or TRBD2 (5 bases each). Germline CDR1 and CDR2: MNHEY and SMNVEV (reference sequence). The CDR3 loop spans 14 amino acids. In DNA form, the CDR3 reads TGTGTCACGGGCGAAAAGGGACCAACCTACGAGCAGTACTTC. This translates into CVTGEKGPTYEQYF.

CDR3 sequence (DNA): TGTGCCAGCAGTGAATCAGCAGGGAGAGAGACCCAGTACTTC. Translation: CASSESAGRETQYF. The chain joins TRBV25-1 to TRBJ2-5, with D possibly being TRBD1 or TRBD2 (5 bases each). V shed 1 base and J shed 4 bases, with 10 bases lying between them. The CDR3 contains 14 residues. Germline V gene data show CDR1 as MGHDK and CDR2 as SYGVNS.

V gene TRBV6-5 combines with J gene TRBJ1-2, with D perhaps TRBD1 (6 bases). With 4 bases removed from V and 0 bases from J, the gap between germline ends came to 12 bases. Germline V lookup: CDR1 MNHEY, CDR2 SVGAGI. The CDR3 is 15 residues long. CDR3 in DNA: TGTGCCAGCAGTTGTACAGGGATCCCTAACTATGGCTACACCTTC. Amino acids: CASSCTGIPNYGYTF.

The chain couples TRBV20-1 to TRBJ2-1, with D maybe TRBD2 (6 bases). In germline, CDR1 is DFQATT, CDR2 SNEGSKA (reference sequence). V was pared by 6 bases and J by 3 bases, with 18 bases between. The CDR3 contains 15 residues. The chain's CDR3 is CSAPGLSSDYNEQFF. The CDR3 DNA follows: TGCAGTGCCCCGGGCCTTTCTAGCGACTACAATGAGCAGTTCTTC.

Only a few counts were recorded for this clonotype. The rearrangement joins TRBV20-1 to TRBJ2-4, with TRBD1 as a possible D gene (8 bases). The germline V and J ends were trimmed by 4 bases and 7 bases, with 20 bases remaining between them. Looked up from germline, CDR1 is DFQATT and CDR2 is SNEGSKA (reference sequence). This CDR3 has 15 residues. The CDR3 protein is CSAKGSDRGGNIQYF. In DNA form, the CDR3 reads TGCAGTGCTAAAGGGAGTGACAGGGGAGGGAACATTCAGTACTTC.

The chain is built from TRBV11-2 and TRBJ2-3; D may be TRBD2 (5 bases). The V gene lost 2 bases and the J gene lost 4 bases, with 10 bases spanning the gap. The length of the CDR3 is 14 residues. Germline V gene sequence: CDR1 SGHAT, CDR2 FQNNGV. CDR3 region: CASSLTRVPDTQYF. The DNA of the CDR3 is TGTGCCAGCAGCTTAACTAGGGTCCCAGATACGCAGTATTTT.

V usage is TRBV29-1 and J usage is TRBJ1-1; maybe TRBD1 (6 bases). Looked up from germline, CDR1 is SQVTM and CDR2 is ANQGSEA. V was clipped by 8 bases and J by 0 bases, with 19 bases between them. The CDR3 contains 15 residues. CDR3 nucleotides: TGCAGCTCACGGACAGATCCTTTTCTGAACACTGAAGCTTTCTTT. Translation gives CSSRTDPFLNTEAFF. The full variable domain, completed using reference TRBV29-1 and TRBJ1-1, is SAVISQKPSRDICQRGTSLTIQCQVDSQVTMMFWYRQQPGQSLTLIATANQGSEATYESGFVIDKFPISRPNLTFSTLTVSNMSPEDSSIYLCSSRTDPFLNTEAFFGQGTRLTVV.

The chain links TRBV5-1 to TRBJ2-3; no reliable D call. Germline CDR1 is SGHRS and CDR2 is YFSETQ. Deletions cut 4 bases from V and 2 bases from J, with 14 bases between. CDR3 length: 15 residues. The CDR3: CASSHPGRYTDTQYF. As DNA, the CDR3 is TGCGCCAGCAGCCACCCCGGTAGGTACACAGATACGCAGTATTTT.

The rearrangement links TRBV6-6 to TRBJ2-3, with D tentatively TRBD1 (5 bases). This CDR3 contains 14 residues. With 7 bases removed from V and 1 base from J, the gap between germline ends came to 12 bases. Germline CDR1 and CDR2: MNHNY and SVGAGI (reference sequence). CDR3 sequence: CASTQGLRTDTQYF. The CDR3 nucleotides are TGTGCCAGCACCCAGGGATTGCGCACAGATACGCAGTATTTT.

The rearrangement uses TRBV6-5 and TRBJ2-4, with D tentatively TRBD1 (5 bases). The J call could be wrong; TRBJ2-5 is a better fit for the DNA end. CDR1 and CDR2 from the germline V gene are MNHEY and SVGAGI. This CDR3 comprises 14 residues. CDR3 amino acids: CASSPSTAGWTQYF. Here the CDR3 DNA reads TGTGCCAGCAGTCCGTCGACTGCAGGGTGGACCCAGTACTTC.

This clonotype has at least ten counts. The chain employs TRBV7-9 and TRBJ2-6; no clear D. The CDR3 is made up of 15 amino acids. Germline V CDR1 and CDR2: SEHNR, FQNEAQ (reference sequence). V was clipped by 0 bases and J by 0 bases, with 3 bases between them. The DNA for the CDR3 is TGTGCCAGCAGCTTAGCAGGCTCTGGGGCCAACGTCCTGACTTTC. This encodes CASSLAGSGANVLTF.

V gene TRBV12-3 or TRBV12-4 combines with J gene TRBJ2-1; maybe TRBD1 (5 bases). The CDR3 loop spans 12 amino acids. The V end was cut by 8 bases, the J end by 4 bases, with 9 bases between. In nucleotides, the CDR3 is TGTGCCAGCTCCAACAGGTACAATGAGCAGTTCTTC. Its translation: CASSNRYNEQFF.

As regards this clonotype: Germline and junction disagree at one end, which may indicate a read error. This chain connects TRBV12-3 or TRBV12-4 to TRBJ2-3; 9 nucleotides align to TRBD2. This CDR3 spans 17 amino acids. The CDR3 nucleotides are TGTGCCAGCAGTTTAATGCTAGCGGGGTTTAGCACAGATACGGAGTATTTT. Translation gives CASSLMLAGFSTDTEYF.